This T cell receptor beta chain was found in a study of technical replicates of blood from a few donors. Germline-derived CDR1 and CDR2 are KGHSH and LQKENI. This CDR3 is 14 amino acids long. V lost 5 bases and J lost 3, with 13 bases in between. Assay: immunoSEQ multiplex PCR; the TCRdb copy retains only in-frame clones and omits some. The sample records tens of thousands of clones, 95% to 98% being singletons. Sequenced sample: T cells isolated from PBMCs. The rearrangement joins TRBV18 to TRBJ2-5, with D possibly TRBD1 on 5 matching bases. The TCR originated in a human donor in good health. The CDR3 DNA follows: TGTGCCAGCTCATTTCAGGGTTTCGAAGAGACCCAGTACTTC. Translating gives CASSFQGFEETQYF.